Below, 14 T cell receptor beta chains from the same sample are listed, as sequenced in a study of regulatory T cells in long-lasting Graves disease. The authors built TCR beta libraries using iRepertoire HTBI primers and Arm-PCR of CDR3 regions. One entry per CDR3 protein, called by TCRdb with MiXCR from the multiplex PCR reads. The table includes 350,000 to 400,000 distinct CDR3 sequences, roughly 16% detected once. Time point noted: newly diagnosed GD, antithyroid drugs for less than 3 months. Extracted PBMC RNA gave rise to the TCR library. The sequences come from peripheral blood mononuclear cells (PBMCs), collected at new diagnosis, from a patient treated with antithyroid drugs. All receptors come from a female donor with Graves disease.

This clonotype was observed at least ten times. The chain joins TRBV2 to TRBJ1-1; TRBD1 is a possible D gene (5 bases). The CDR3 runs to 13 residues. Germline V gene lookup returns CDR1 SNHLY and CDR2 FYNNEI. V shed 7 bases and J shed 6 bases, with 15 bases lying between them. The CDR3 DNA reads TGTGCCAGCACTGGGGGGAACAGCCCTGAAGCTTTCTTT. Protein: CASTGGNSPEAFF.

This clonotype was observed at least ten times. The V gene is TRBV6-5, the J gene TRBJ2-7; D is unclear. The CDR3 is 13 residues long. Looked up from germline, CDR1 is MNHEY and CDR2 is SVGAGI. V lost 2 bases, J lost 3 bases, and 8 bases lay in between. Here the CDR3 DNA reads TGTGCCAGCAGTTACCAGGCAGGCTACGAGCAGTACTTC. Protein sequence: CASSYQAGYEQYF.

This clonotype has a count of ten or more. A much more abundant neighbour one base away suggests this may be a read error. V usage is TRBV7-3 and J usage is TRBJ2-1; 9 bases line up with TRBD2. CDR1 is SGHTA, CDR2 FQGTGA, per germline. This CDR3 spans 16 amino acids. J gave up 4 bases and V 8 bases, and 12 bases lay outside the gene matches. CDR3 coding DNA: TGTGCCAGCGGCCCGGAGCGGGAGGACGTTTACAATGAGCAGTTCTTC. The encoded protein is CASGPEREDVYNEQFF.

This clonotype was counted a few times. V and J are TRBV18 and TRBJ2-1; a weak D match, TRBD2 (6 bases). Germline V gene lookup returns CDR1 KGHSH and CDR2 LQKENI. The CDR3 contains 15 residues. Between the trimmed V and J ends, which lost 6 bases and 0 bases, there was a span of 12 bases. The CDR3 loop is CASSASATSYNEQFF. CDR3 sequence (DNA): TGTGCCAGCTCCGCTAGCGCGACCTCCTACAATGAGCAGTTCTTC.

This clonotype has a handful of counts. In DNA, the CDR3 is TGTGCCTGGAGTTTTGACAGGGAAGCTTTCTTT. Residues: CAWSFDREAFF. The V call is TRBV30, the J call TRBJ1-1, with D possibly being TRBD1 (6 bases). Trimming removed 2 bases at V and 8 bases at J, with 9 bases between. CDR3 size: 11 residues. The germline CDR1 and CDR2 sequences are GTSNPN and SVGIG (reference sequence). The full variable domain, its missing parts supplied by reference TRBV30 and TRBJ1-1, is SQTIHQWPATLVQPVGSPLSLECTVEGTSNPNLYWYRQAAGRGLQLLFYSVGIGQISSEVPQNLSASRPQDRQFILSSKKLLLSDSGFYLCAWSFDREAFFGQGTRLTVV.

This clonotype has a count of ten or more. CDR3 in DNA: TGTGCCAGCAGTTTACGGGGACAGGGTTTCAATCAGCCCCAGCATTTT. Protein product: CASSLRGQGFNQPQHF. V usage is TRBV12-3 or TRBV12-4 and J usage is TRBJ1-5; 9 nucleotides align to TRBD1. This CDR3 is built from 16 residues. After removal of 2 bases from V and 3 bases from J, the junction contained 5 bases not matched to a gene.

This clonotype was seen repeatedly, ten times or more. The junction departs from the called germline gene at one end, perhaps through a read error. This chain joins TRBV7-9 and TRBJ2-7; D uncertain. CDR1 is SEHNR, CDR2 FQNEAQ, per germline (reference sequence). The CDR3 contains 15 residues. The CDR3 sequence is CASSLGAAGPPEQYF. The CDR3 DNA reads TGTGCCAGCAGCTTAGGCGCCGCAGGTCCCCCCGAGCAATACTTC.

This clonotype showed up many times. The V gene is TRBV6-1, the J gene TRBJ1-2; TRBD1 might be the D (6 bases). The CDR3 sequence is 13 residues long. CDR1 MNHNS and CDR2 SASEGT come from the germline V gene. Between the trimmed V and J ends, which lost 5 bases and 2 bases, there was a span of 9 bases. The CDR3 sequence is CASSRTDNYGYTF. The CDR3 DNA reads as TGTGCCAGCAGTAGGACAGACAACTATGGCTACACCTTC.

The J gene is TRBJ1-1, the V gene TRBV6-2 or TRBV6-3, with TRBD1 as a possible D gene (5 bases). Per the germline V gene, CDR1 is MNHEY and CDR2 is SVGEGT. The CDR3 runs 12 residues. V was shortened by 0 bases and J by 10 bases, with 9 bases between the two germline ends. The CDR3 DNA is TGTGCCAGCAGTTACTCGGGGGATCGAGCTTTCTTT. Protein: CASSYSGDRAFF.

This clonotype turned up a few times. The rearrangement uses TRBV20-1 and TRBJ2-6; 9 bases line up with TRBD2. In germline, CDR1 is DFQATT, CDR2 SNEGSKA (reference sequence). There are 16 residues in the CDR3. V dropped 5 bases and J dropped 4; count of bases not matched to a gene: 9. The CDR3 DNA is TGCAGTGCTCGTAGCGGGAGACTTTCCGGGGCCAACGTCCTGACTTTC. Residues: CSARSGRLSGANVLTF.

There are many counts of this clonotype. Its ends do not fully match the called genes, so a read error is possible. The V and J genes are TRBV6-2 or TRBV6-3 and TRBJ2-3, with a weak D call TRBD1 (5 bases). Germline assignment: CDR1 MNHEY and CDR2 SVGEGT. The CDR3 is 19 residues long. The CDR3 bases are TGTGCCAGCACTTACGGTAGGGTCGGTGGGGCTCTCAGCACAGATACGCAGTATTTT. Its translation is CASTYGRVGGALSTDTQYF.

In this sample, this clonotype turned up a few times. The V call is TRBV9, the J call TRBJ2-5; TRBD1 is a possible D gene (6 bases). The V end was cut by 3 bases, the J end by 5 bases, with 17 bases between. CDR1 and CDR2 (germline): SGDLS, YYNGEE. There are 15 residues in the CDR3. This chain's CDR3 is CASSGGRPRWETQYF. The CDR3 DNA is TGTGCCAGCAGCGGGGGGCGACCACGGTGGGAGACCCAGTACTTC.

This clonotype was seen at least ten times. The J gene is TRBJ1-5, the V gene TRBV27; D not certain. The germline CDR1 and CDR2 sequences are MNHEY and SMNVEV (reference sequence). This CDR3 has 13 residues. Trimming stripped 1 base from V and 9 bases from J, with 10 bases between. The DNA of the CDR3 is TGTGCCAGCAGTTTATTGGCCGTGGGGCCCCAGCATTTT. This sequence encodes CASSLLAVGPQHF.

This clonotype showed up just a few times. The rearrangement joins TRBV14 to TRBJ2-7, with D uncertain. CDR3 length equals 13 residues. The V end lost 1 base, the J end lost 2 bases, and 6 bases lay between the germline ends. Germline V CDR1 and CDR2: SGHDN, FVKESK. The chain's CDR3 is CASSQGLAYEQYF. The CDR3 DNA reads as TGTGCCAGCAGCCAAGGGTTGGCCTACGAGCAGTACTTC.